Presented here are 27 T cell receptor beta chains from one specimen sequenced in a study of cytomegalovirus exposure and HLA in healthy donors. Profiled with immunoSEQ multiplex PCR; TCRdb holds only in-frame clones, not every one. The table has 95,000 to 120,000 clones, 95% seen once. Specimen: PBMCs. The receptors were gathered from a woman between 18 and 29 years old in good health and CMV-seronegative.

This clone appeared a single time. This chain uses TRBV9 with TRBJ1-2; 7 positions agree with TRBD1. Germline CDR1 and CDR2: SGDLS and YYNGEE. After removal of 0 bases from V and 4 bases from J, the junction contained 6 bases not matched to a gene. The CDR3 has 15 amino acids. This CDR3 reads CASSVGVGGSYGYTF. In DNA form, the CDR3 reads TGTGCCAGCAGCGTAGGGGTAGGGGGCTCCTATGGCTACACCTTC.

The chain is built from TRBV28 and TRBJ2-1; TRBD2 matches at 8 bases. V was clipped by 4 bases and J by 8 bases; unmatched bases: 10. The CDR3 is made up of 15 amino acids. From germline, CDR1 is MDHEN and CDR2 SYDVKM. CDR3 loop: CASSYTSGGKDEQFF. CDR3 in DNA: TGTGCCAGCAGTTATACCAGCGGGGGTAAGGATGAGCAGTTCTTC.

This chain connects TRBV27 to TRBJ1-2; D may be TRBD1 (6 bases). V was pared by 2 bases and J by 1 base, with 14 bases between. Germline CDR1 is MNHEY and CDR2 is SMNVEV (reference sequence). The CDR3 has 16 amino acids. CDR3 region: CASSLTGLVVNYGYTF. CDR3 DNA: TGTGCCAGCAGTTTAACAGGGTTGGTGGTTAACTATGGCTACACCTTC.

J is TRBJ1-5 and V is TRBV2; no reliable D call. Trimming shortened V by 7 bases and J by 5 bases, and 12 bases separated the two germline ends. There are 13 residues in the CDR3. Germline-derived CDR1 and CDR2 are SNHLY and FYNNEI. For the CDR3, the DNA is TGTGCCAGCAAGATTTTCGGGGATCAGCCCCAGCATTTT. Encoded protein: CASKIFGDQPQHF.

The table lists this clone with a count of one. This CDR3 is CASSSRDTVYEQYF. In nucleotides, the CDR3 is TGTGCCAGCAGTTCCCGGGACACTGTCTACGAGCAGTACTTC. The chain combines TRBV28 with TRBJ2-7, with D possibly matching TRBD1 (6 bases). CDR3 length: 14 amino acids. Per germline, CDR1 MDHEN and CDR2 SYDVKM. The V end lost 4 bases, the J end lost 3 bases, and 13 bases lay between the germline ends.

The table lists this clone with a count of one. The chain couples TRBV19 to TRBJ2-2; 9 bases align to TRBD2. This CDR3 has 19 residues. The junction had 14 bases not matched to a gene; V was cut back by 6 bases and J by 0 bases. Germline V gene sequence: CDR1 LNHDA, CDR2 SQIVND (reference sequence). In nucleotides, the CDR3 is TGTGCCAGTAGGCACCTTGGCGGGAGGGGGACCACGAACACCGGGGAGCTGTTTTTT. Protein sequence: CASRHLGGRGTTNTGELFF.

CDR3 loop: CASSLAGTGVYGYTF. For the CDR3, the DNA is TGTGCCAGCAGCTTAGCCGGGACAGGAGTCTATGGCTACACCTTC. The chain is built from TRBV13 and TRBJ1-2, with 8 bases identical to TRBD1. Germline CDR1 is PRHDT and CDR2 is FYEKMQ (reference sequence). V gave up 1 base and J gave up 4 bases; unmatched junction bases: 5. The CDR3 sequence is 15 residues long.

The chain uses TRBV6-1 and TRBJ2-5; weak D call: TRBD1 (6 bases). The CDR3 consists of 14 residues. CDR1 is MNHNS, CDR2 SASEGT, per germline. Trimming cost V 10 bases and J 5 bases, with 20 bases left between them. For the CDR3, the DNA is TGTGCCACCACGGAGGAGGCAAGGGGGGAGACCCAGTACTTC. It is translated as CATTEEARGETQYF.

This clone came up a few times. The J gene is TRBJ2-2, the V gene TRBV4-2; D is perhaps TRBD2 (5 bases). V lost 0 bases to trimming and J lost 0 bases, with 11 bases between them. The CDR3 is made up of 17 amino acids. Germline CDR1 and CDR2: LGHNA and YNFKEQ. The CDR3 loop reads CASSQDRLAANTGELFF. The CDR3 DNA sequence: TGTGCCAGCAGCCAAGATCGGCTAGCCGCGAACACCGGGGAGCTGTTTTTT.

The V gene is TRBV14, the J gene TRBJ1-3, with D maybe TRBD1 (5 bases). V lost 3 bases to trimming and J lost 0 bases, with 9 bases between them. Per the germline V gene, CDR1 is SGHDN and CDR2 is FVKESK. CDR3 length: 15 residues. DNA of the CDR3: TGTGCCAGCAGCCAGGACATTCGCTCTGGAAACACCATATATTTT. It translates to CASSQDIRSGNTIYF.

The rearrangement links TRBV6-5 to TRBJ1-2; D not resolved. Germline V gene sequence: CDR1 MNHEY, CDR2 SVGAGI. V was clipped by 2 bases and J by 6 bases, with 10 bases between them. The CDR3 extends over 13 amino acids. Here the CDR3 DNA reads TGTGCCAGCAGTTACACCCTCGGGAATGGCTACACCTTC. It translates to CASSYTLGNGYTF.

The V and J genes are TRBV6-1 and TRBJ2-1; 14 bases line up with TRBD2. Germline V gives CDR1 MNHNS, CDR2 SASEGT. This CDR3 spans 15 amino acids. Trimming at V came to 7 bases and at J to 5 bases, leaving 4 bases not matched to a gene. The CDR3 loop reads CASNGLAGGNNEQFF. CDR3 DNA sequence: TGTGCCAGCAACGGACTAGCGGGGGGAAACAATGAGCAGTTCTTC.

As DNA, the CDR3 is TGTGCCAGCAGCCCCGGGACTAGCGGGGGGCAGGAGACCCAGTACTTC. Amino acids: CASSPGTSGGQETQYF. The chain links TRBV7-2 to TRBJ2-5; 15 bases are shared with TRBD2. Trimming cost V 5 bases and J 5 bases; bases outside gene matches: 6. CDR1 is SGHTA, CDR2 FQGNSA, per germline. The CDR3 runs to 16 residues.

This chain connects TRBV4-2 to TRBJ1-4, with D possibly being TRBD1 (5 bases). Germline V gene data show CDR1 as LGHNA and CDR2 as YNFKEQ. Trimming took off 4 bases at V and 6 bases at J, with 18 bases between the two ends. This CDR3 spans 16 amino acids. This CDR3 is CASSLERTQGYEKLFF. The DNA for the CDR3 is TGTGCCAGCAGCCTAGAAAGGACCCAGGGTTATGAAAAACTGTTTTTT.

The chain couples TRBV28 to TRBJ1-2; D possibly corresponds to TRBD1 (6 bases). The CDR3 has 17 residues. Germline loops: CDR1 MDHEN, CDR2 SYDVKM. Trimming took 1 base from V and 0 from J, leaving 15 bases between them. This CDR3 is CASSLSPGEVSNYGYTF. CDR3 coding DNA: TGTGCCAGCAGTTTATCCCCAGGGGAAGTCTCTAACTATGGCTACACCTTC.

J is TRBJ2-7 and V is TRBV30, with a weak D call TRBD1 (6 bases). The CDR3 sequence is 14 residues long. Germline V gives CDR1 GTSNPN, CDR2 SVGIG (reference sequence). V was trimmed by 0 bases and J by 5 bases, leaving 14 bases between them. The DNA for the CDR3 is TGTGCCTGGAGTGTACCGGGCAGGGGTGACGAGCAGTACTTC. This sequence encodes CAWSVPGRGDEQYF.

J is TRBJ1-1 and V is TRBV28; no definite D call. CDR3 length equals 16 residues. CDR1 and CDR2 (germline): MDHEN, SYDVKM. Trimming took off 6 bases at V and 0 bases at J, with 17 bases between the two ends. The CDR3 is CASSALGFALNTEAFF. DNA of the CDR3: TGTGCCAGCAGCGCACTCGGGTTTGCGTTGAACACTGAAGCTTTCTTT.

CDR3 amino acids: CASSTGNNEQFF. In nucleotides, the CDR3 is TGTGCCAGCAGCACAGGGAACAATGAGCAGTTCTTC. The V and J genes are TRBV5-4 and TRBJ2-1; D may be TRBD1 (6 bases). The CDR3 extends over 12 amino acids. In germline, CDR1 is SGHNT, CDR2 YYREEE (reference sequence). The germline V and J ends were trimmed by 4 bases and 5 bases, with 7 bases remaining between them.

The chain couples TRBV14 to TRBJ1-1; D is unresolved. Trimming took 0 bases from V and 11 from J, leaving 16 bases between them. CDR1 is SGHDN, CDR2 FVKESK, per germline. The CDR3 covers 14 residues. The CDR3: CASSQDPVVPAAFF. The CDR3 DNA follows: TGTGCCAGCAGCCAAGATCCGGTGGTCCCAGCGGCTTTCTTT.

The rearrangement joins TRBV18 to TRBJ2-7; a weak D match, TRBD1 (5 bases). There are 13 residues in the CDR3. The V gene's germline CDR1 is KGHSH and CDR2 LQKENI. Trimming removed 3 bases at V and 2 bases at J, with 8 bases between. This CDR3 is CASSPTVTYEQYF. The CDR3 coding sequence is TGTGCCAGCTCACCGACAGTCACCTACGAGCAGTACTTC. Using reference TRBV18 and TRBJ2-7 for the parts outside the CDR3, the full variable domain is NAGVMQNPRHLVRRRGQEARLRCSPMKGHSHVYWYRQLPEEGLKFMVYLQKENIIDESGMPKERFSAEFPKEGPSILRIQQVVRGDSAAYFCASSPTVTYEQYFGPGTRLTVT.

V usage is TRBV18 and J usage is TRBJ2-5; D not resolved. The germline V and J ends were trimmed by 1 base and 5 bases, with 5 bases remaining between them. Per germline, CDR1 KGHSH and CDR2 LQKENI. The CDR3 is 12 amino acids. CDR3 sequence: CASSPLMETQYF. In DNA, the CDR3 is TGTGCCAGCTCACCACTTATGGAGACCCAGTACTTC.

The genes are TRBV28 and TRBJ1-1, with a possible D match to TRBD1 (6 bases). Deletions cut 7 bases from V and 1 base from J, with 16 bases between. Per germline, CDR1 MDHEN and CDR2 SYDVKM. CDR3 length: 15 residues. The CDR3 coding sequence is TGTGCCAGCATCCCTACAGGGCTGGGGAACACTGAAGCTTTCTTT. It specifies CASIPTGLGNTEAFF.

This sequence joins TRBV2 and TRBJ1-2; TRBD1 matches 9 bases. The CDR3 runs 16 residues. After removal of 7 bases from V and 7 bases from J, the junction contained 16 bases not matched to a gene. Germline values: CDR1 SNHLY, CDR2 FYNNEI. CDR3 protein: CASMYVKGDRVSGYTF. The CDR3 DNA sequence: TGTGCCAGCATGTACGTTAAGGGGGACAGGGTATCTGGCTACACCTTC. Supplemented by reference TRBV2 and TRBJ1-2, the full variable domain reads EPEVTQTPSHQVTQMGQEVILRCVPISNHLYFYWYRQILGQKVEFLVSFYNNEISEKSEIFDDQFSVERPDGSNFTLKIRSTKLEDSAMYFCASMYVKGDRVSGYTFGSGTRLTVV.

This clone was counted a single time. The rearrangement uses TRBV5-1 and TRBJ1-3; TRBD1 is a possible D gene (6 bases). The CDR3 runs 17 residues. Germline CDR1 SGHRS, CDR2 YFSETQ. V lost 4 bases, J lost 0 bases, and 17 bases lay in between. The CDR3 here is CASSPKDSTFSGNTIYF. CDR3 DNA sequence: TGCGCCAGCAGCCCCAAGGACAGCACTTTCTCTGGAAACACCATATATTTT.

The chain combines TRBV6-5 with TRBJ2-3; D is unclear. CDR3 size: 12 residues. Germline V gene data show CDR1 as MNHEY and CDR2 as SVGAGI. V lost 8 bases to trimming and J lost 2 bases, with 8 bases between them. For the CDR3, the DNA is TGTGCCAGCGGAGAGAACACAGATACGCAGTATTTT. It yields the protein CASGENTDTQYF.

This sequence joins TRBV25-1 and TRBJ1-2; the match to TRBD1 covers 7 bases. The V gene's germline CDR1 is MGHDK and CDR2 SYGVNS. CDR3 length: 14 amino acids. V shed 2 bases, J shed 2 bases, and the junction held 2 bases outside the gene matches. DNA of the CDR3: TGTGCCAGCAGTGAACTGACAGGGAACTATGGCTACACCTTC. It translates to CASSELTGNYGYTF.

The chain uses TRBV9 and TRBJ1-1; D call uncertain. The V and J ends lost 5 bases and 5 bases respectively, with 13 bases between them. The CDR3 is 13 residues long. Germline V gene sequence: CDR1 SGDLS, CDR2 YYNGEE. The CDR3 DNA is TGTGCCAGCAGTCTTGAGAGGGAGACTGAAGCTTTCTTT. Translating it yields CASSLERETEAFF.